The 27 T cell receptor beta chains below were found in one sample sequenced in a study of blood T cells in healthy people across ages (dated by TCRdb to about 2015). Library prep was done by 5' RACE. The listed sequencing device is Illumina HiSeq 2500. The second PCR ran for roughly 6 to 11 cycles and used a J-beta primer mix along with a sample-barcoded 5' primer. Clones were called with MiXCR by TCRdb after fastp trimmed the public reads at Q25, and only in-frame beta chains were retained. Each CDR3 protein appears once, grouped with its most common genes and DNA. Within this sample are around 1,100,000 distinct CDR3 sequences, with around two fifths of them counted one time only. The biggest ten clones account for under 15% of the sample. The sample comprised blood. Receptor source: a man younger than 35 in good health.

This clonotype has only a few counts. The chain links TRBV5-1 to TRBJ2-1; either TRBD1 or TRBD2 may supply D (5 bases each). The germline CDR1 and CDR2 sequences are SGHRS and YFSETQ. Trimming removed 4 bases at V and 10 bases at J, with 15 bases between. CDR3 size: 13 residues. The DNA of the CDR3 is TGCGCCAGCAGCGTGGAACGACGGGGCGAGCAGTTCTTC. Translated: CASSVERRGEQFF.

The genes are TRBV11-2 and TRBJ2-3, with D unclear. The CDR3 has 15 amino acids. Trimming shortened V by 0 bases and J by 3 bases, and 10 bases separated the two germline ends. Germline assignment: CDR1 SGHAT and CDR2 FQNNGV. The CDR3 DNA follows: TGTGCCAGCAGCTTAGACCTGGCAAGAACAGATACGCAGTATTTT. Its translation is CASSLDLARTDTQYF.

This clonotype was detected only a few times. The V gene is TRBV12-3 or TRBV12-4, the J gene TRBJ1-2; no clear D gene. The CDR3 consists of 13 residues. Trimming left V 2 bases short and J 4 bases short, with 8 bases between. CDR3 in amino acids: CASSLSRIYGYTF. In DNA form, the CDR3 reads TGTGCCAGCAGTTTATCCAGAATCTATGGCTACACCTTC.

J is TRBJ2-1 and V is TRBV14; D is perhaps TRBD1 (5 bases). The germline gives CDR1 SGHDN, CDR2 FVKESK. Trimming cost V 4 bases and J 9 bases, with 10 bases left between them. This CDR3 contains 12 residues. The chain's CDR3 is CASSPGLFEQFF. The CDR3, as DNA: TGTGCCAGCAGCCCAGGGCTTTTTGAGCAGTTCTTC. Complete variable domain (other parts from reference TRBV14 and TRBJ2-1): EAGVTQFPSHSVIEKGQTVTLRCDPISGHDNLYWYRRVMGKEIKFLLHFVKESKQDESGMPNNRFLAERTGGTYSTLKVQPAELEDSGVYFCASSPGLFEQFFGPGTRLTVL.

This clonotype was seen many times. The rearrangement links TRBV10-3 to TRBJ2-3, with D possibly TRBD2 on 6 matching bases. Germline lookup yields CDR1 ENHRY and CDR2 SYGVKD. There are 13 residues in the CDR3. Between the trimmed V and J ends, which lost 8 bases and 2 bases, there was a span of 11 bases. The CDR3 DNA reads as TGTGCCATCGGGGACTCTTACACAGATACGCAGTATTTT. This sequence encodes CAIGDSYTDTQYF.

This chain uses TRBV5-1 with TRBJ1-4; 9 nucleotides agree with TRBD1. Germline loops: CDR1 SGHRS, CDR2 YFSETQ. The CDR3 has 16 residues. Unmatched junction bases numbered 9, after V lost 4 bases and J lost 5 bases. DNA of the CDR3: TGCGCCAGCAGCGCCGGAGAGGGACAGGGAAATGAAAAACTGTTTTTT. Its translation: CASSAGEGQGNEKLFF.

The chain combines TRBV7-9 with TRBJ1-2, with D unresolved. V gave up 3 bases and J gave up 7 bases, with 6 bases separating them. The CDR3 spans 11 residues. CDR1 and CDR2 (germline): SEHNR, FQNEAQ (reference sequence). The CDR3 nucleotides read TGTGCCAGCAGCTTCACCCCTGGCTACACCTTC. Its protein is CASSFTPGYTF.

This clonotype appeared many times. V gene TRBV9 combines with J gene TRBJ2-3, with 10 bases that match TRBD2. This CDR3 comprises 15 residues. V was pared by 4 bases and J by 2 bases, with 4 bases of the junction left unmatched. Per germline, CDR1 SGDLS and CDR2 YYNGEE. The CDR3 sequence is CASSNSGGVTDTQYF. Here the CDR3 DNA reads TGTGCCAGCAGCAACAGCGGGGGGGTCACAGATACGCAGTATTTT.

The chain carries TRBV2 and TRBJ2-7, with 7 bases that match TRBD1. CDR1 is SNHLY, CDR2 FYNNEI, per germline. The trim removed 6 bases at V and 10 bases at J, leaving 15 bases unmatched. The CDR3 loop spans 14 amino acids. The CDR3 coding sequence is TGTGCCAGCAGCCTAGAGGACAGGTTCTGCTCCCAGTACTTC. It yields the protein CASSLEDRFCSQYF.

The V call is TRBV7-2, the J call TRBJ1-2, with D possibly matching TRBD1 (6 bases). The length of the CDR3 is 13 residues. Trimming removed 5 bases from V and 10 bases from J, with 17 bases in between. Germline V gene data show CDR1 as SGHTA and CDR2 as FQGNSA. CDR3 bases: TGTGCCAGCAGCCCATCCGGGACACAAAACTACACCTTC. Translated, it gives CASSPSGTQNYTF. The complete variable domain, with remaining parts taken from reference TRBV7-2 and TRBJ1-2, reads GAGVSQSPSNKVTEKGKDVELRCDPISGHTALYWYRQSLGQGLEFLIYFQGNSAPDKSGLPSDRFSAERTGGSVSTLTIQRTQQEDSAVYLCASSPSGTQNYTFGSGTRLTVV.

V is TRBV21-1 and J is TRBJ1-2. TRBV21-1 is a listed pseudogene. The CDR3 totals 14 residues. The CDR3 here is CARIGRPCYYGYTF. As DNA, the CDR3 is TGTGCCAGGATCGGACGGCCCTGTTACTATGGCTACACCTTC.

The chain is built from TRBV7-3 and TRBJ2-3; D possibly corresponds to TRBD2 (5 bases). The V gene lost 4 bases and the J gene lost 0 bases, with 8 bases spanning the gap. CDR1 SGHTA and CDR2 FQGTGA come from the germline V gene. There are 14 residues in the CDR3. The CDR3 spells CASSSLASTDTQYF. The CDR3 DNA reads TGTGCCAGCAGCTCCCTAGCTAGCACAGATACGCAGTATTTT.

The J gene is TRBJ2-1, the V gene TRBV10-3; TRBD2 aligns across 7 bases. The V gene's germline CDR1 is ENHRY and CDR2 SYGVKD. With 7 bases clipped from V and 1 base from J, the junction kept 4 bases outside the gene matches. The CDR3 loop spans 14 amino acids. CDR3 loop: CAIKELASYNEQFF. The CDR3 coding sequence is TGTGCCATCAAGGAACTAGCGTCCTACAATGAGCAGTTCTTC.

This chain joins TRBV5-1 and TRBJ2-3; 10 bases map to TRBD1. CDR3 length: 15 residues. The ends lost 5 bases at V and 8 bases at J; junction bases unmatched: 11. Per the germline V gene, CDR1 is SGHRS and CDR2 is YFSETQ. The CDR3 DNA is TGCGCCAGCAGATCTGGGGACAGGGGAGCGGGTACGCAGTATTTT. Its protein product is CASRSGDRGAGTQYF.

The chain joins TRBV19 to TRBJ1-2; the match to TRBD1 covers 7 bases. The CDR3 length is 16 residues. Germline V lookup: CDR1 LNHDA, CDR2 SQIVND (reference sequence). J gave up 2 bases and V 4 bases, and 10 bases lay outside the gene matches. Here the CDR3 reads CASSNGATGWNYGYTF. DNA for the CDR3: TGTGCCAGTAGTAATGGGGCGACAGGGTGGAACTATGGCTACACCTTC.

As regards this clonotype: Compared with germline, one end of the junction differs, possibly owing to a read error. The chain employs TRBV10-3 and TRBJ2-7; no firm D call. The CDR3 extends over 13 amino acids. Germline-derived CDR1 and CDR2 are ENHRY and SYGVKD. CDR3 sequence: CAISAGYNNERYF. The CDR3 nucleotides read TGTGCCATCAGTGCGGGTTACAACAATGAGCGGTACTTC.

The chain combines TRBV20-1 with TRBJ1-5, with a weak D call TRBD1 (5 bases). CDR1 is DFQATT and CDR2 is SNEGSKA in the germline V gene (reference sequence). With 3 bases removed from V and 2 bases from J, the gap between germline ends came to 11 bases. CDR3 length equals 14 residues. CDR3 nucleotide sequence: TGCAGTGCTAGGTACCAGGGCGGCAATCAGCCCCAGCATTTT. This codes for CSARYQGGNQPQHF.

This clonotype was seen at least ten times. J is TRBJ1-5 and V is TRBV9, with unresolved D. CDR3 size: 14 residues. Germline CDR1 reads SGDLS; CDR2 reads YYNGEE. Between the trimmed V and J ends, which lost 0 bases and 4 bases, there was a span of 8 bases. In DNA, the CDR3 is TGTGCCAGCAGCGTAGGCGGAGAGAATCAGCCCCAGCATTTT. It yields the protein CASSVGGENQPQHF.

This clonotype was seen a handful of times. This chain joins TRBV4-1 and TRBJ2-1; 10 bases align to TRBD2. This CDR3 is built from 17 residues. The trim removed 4 bases at V and 2 bases at J, leaving 8 bases unmatched. Germline V lookup: CDR1 MGHRA, CDR2 YSYEKL. The chain's CDR3 is CASSLYTGTSAYNEQFF. CDR3 nucleotide sequence: TGCGCCAGCAGCCTTTACACCGGGACTAGCGCCTACAATGAGCAGTTCTTC.

This clonotype was seen more than once but under ten times. The CDR3 nucleotides are TGTGCCAGCAGCTTAGCCCCAGGGGAACTCTACACCTTC. Protein product: CASSLAPGELYTF. The rearrangement joins TRBV11-2 to TRBJ1-2; possibly TRBD1 for D (6 bases). The ends were cut back, 1 base at V and 10 bases at J, with 13 bases in the middle. Germline V lookup: CDR1 SGHAT, CDR2 FQNNGV. CDR3 length: 13 residues. Full variable domain (rest looked up from reference TRBV11-2 and TRBJ1-2): EAGVAQSPRYKIIEKRQSVAFWCNPISGHATLYWYQQILGQGPKLLIQFQNNGVVDDSQLPKDRFSAERLKGVDSTLKIQPAKLEDSAVYLCASSLAPGELYTFGSGTRLTVV.

The chain employs TRBV7-2 and TRBJ2-7, with D unclear. The CDR3 length is 15 residues. V was cut by 5 bases and J by 3 bases, with 17 bases left in between. From germline, CDR1 is SGHTA and CDR2 FQGNSA. The CDR3 region is CASSVPGLINYEQYF. The CDR3 DNA follows: TGTGCCAGCAGCGTGCCCGGGTTAATAAACTACGAGCAGTACTTC.

The chain has TRBV20-1 and TRBJ1-4; D call uncertain. The CDR3 runs 11 residues. Germline assignment: CDR1 DFQATT and CDR2 SNEGSKA (reference sequence). V was shortened by 3 bases and J by 8 bases, with 7 bases between the two germline ends. CDR3 sequence (DNA): TGCAGTGCTAGCCCCATGGAAAAACTGTTTTTT. Protein product: CSASPMEKLFF.

This sequence joins TRBV29-1 and TRBJ2-1; 11 positions agree with TRBD1. The DNA matches TRBJ2-7 better at its end, which makes the J call doubtful. The CDR3 length is 17 residues. Germline CDR1 and CDR2: SQVTM and ANQGSEA. This CDR3 reads CSVEDPGQGAAYNEQYF. For the CDR3, the DNA is TGCAGCGTTGAAGACCCCGGACAGGGGGCGGCTTACAATGAGCAGTACTTC.

This clonotype was recorded a few times. This sequence joins TRBV4-2 and TRBJ2-7; D may be TRBD1 (7 bases). Germline V gene data show CDR1 as LGHNA and CDR2 as YNFKEQ. The V end lost 3 bases, the J end lost 3 bases, and 15 bases lay between the germline ends. This CDR3 spans 15 amino acids. The CDR3 loop reads CASSHAAGQNYEQYF. The CDR3 DNA reads TGTGCCAGCAGCCATGCGGCGGGACAGAACTACGAGCAGTACTTC.

The rearrangement links TRBV7-9 to TRBJ1-1, with D hard to call. The length of the CDR3 is 20 residues. From germline, CDR1 is SEHNR and CDR2 FQNEAQ (reference sequence). Between the trimmed V and J ends, which lost 5 bases and 1 base, there was a span of 29 bases. The CDR3 region has the DNA TGTGCCAGCAGCCTAGATCCCGACCGGACCCTGACATCGCCGAACACTGAAGCTTTCTTT. Translated, it gives CASSLDPDRTLTSPNTEAFF.

The chain is built from TRBV12-3 or TRBV12-4 and TRBJ1-2; D remains ambiguous. The CDR3 loop spans 12 amino acids. Between the trimmed V and J ends, which lost 8 bases and 2 bases, there was a span of 9 bases. In nucleotides, the CDR3 is TGTGCCAGCCGTGTGGGCAACTATGGCTACACCTTC. Protein: CASRVGNYGYTF.

This chain links TRBV27 with TRBJ1-1; D is perhaps TRBD1 (5 bases). V lost 2 bases, J lost 3 bases, and 22 bases lay in between. Germline lookup yields CDR1 MNHEY and CDR2 SMNVEV (reference sequence). The CDR3 is made up of 18 amino acids. This CDR3 is CASSLRTGPILGDTEAFF. In nucleotides, the CDR3 is TGTGCCAGCAGTTTAAGGACTGGGCCCATCTTAGGGGACACTGAAGCTTTCTTT.